A selection of T cell receptor beta chains follows, all from one sample in a study of breast tumors, draining lymph nodes, adjacent tissues. TCRdb reprocessed the multiplex PCR reads with MiXCR, giving one entry per CDR3 protein. The table shows over 150,000 distinct CDR3 sequences, with approximately 30% occurring only once. The sequenced sample consisted of axillary lymph node tissue. These receptors came from a female donor with breast cancer. Some clones in this sample may be carry-over from other donors' samples. CDR3s include the opening cysteine and the closing phenylalanine or tryptophan. D genes are given only for firm matches. Some rows mark clone size as missing; the rest say once, few, many or name a class of expanded clone.

size,J,D,V,CDR3,DNA
.,TRBJ1-2,.,TRBV20-1,CSPSGGVLRQDGYTF,TGCAGTCCGAGCGGGGGGGTTTTAAGACAGGATGGCTACACCTTC
.,TRBJ2-6,.,TRBV11-3,CASSPGISNTEAF,TGTGCCAGCAGCCCAGGGATATCCAACACTGAAGCTTTC
many,TRBJ1-4,.,TRBV20-1,CSARPGAVFEKLFF,TGCAGTGCTAGACCTGGGGCGGTATTCGAAAAACTGTTTTTT
few,TRBJ2-3,TRBD1,TRBV14,CASSQEGTGNTDTQYF,TGTGCCAGCAGCCAAGAAGGGACAGGGAACACAGATACGCAGTATTTT
.,TRBJ1-6,.,TRBV3-1,CAGSQEGTSPLHF,TGCGCCGGCAGCCAAGAAGGAACCTCACCCCTCCACTTT
.,TRBJ2-7,TRBD2,TRBV10-3,CAISGTGTSSYEQYF,TGTGCCATCAGTGGCACCGGGACTAGCTCCTACGAGCAGTACTTC
few,TRBJ1-2,.,TRBV6-5,CASTPGGGGYTF,TGTGCCAGCACACCCGGGGGGGGCGGCTACACCTTC
.,TRBJ1-2,.,TRBV5-5,CASSFGHTSGGYGYTF,TGTGCCAGCAGCTTTGGACATACGAGTGGAGGGTATGGCTACACCTTC
few,TRBJ1-2,.,TRBV6-5,CASFPDSYGYTF,TGTGCCAGCTTCCCGGACAGCTATGGCTACACCTTC
many,TRBJ2-5,.,TRBV20-1,CSARVLASETQYF,TGCAGTGCTAGAGTACTAGCTTCAGAGACCCAGTACTTC
many,TRBJ2-7,TRBD1,TRBV19,CASSQSEGASGEQYF,TGTGCCAGTAGTCAGTCCGAGGGGGCGTCGGGCGAGCAGTACTTC
.,TRBJ1-2,.,TRBV7-2,CASSPWTGDYGYTF,TGTGCCAGCAGCCCCTGGACGGGTGACTATGGCTACACCTTC
many,TRBJ2-2,TRBD2,TRBV7-8,CASSPPILAGGTGELFF,TGTGCCAGCAGCCCCCCAATACTAGCGGGGGGTACCGGGGAGCTGTTTTTT
.,TRBJ1-6,.,TRBV28,CASSAKGRSNSPLHF,TGTGCCAGCAGCGCCAAGGGACGGAGTAATTCACCCCTCCACTTT
many,TRBJ2-3,TRBD2,TRBV4-2,CASSQGMTSGREDTQYF,TGTGCCAGCAGCCAAGGCATGACTAGCGGGAGGGAGGATACGCAGTATTTT
.,TRBJ1-1,.,TRBV3-1,CASSHFDTEAFF,TGTGCCAGCAGCCATTTTGACACTGAAGCTTTCTTT
.,TRBJ1-1,.,TRBV3-1,CACSPAVGGITEAFF,TGTGCCTGCAGCCCCGCTGTGGGGGGCATCACTGAAGCTTTCTTT
.,TRBJ1-1,.,TRBV5-5,CASSLEGTEAFF,TGTGCCAGCAGCTTGGAAGGAACTGAAGCTTTCTTT
many,TRBJ2-1,TRBD2,TRBV7-9,CASSLQRGRTYNEQFF,TGTGCCAGCAGCTTACAGCGGGGGAGAACCTACAATGAGCAGTTCTTC
many,TRBJ2-2,.,TRBV19,CASSYKGYTGELFF,TGTGCCAGTAGTTATAAGGGCTACACCGGGGAGCTGTTTTTT
.,TRBJ2-6,TRBD1,TRBV30,CAWSEGAGNTGANVLTF,TGTGCCTGGAGTGAGGGGGCAGGGAACACTGGGGCCAACGTCCTGACTTTC
.,TRBJ1-4,TRBD1,TRBV5-1,CASTPGTGKLFF,TGCGCCAGCACGCCCGGGACAGGGAAACTGTTTTTT